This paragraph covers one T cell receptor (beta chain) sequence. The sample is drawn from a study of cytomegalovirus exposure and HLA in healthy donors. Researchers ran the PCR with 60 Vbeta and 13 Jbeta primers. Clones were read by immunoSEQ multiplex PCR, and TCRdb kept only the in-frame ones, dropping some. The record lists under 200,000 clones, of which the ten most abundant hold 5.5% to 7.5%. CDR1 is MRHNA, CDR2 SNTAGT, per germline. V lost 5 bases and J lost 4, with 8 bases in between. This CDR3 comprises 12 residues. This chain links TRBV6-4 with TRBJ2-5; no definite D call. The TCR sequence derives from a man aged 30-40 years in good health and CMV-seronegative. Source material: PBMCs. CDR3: CASSPGIETQYF. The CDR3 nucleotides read TGTGCCAGCAGTCCTGGCATAGAGACCCAGTACTTC.